The source of this TCR beta chain is a study of cytomegalovirus exposure and HLA in healthy donors (dated by TCRdb to 2016 to 2017). With respect to the entire study: An earlier analysis of approximately 640 of the donors reported approximately 270 Gb of sequence data and 100 million to 140 million unique TCR beta sequences from 150 million to 200 million T cells. Donor age, sex, ethnicity and CMV serostatus were compiled alongside the repertoire data. Genome-wide SNP genotypes for about 65% of the 666 donors were used in a later genetic analysis, which treated that subset as a discovery cohort. The later analysis used no new phenotypic data to find candidate immune exposures, relying instead on TCR beta sequences and their occurrence across donors. In an earlier analysis of 500 to 650 of the donors, high-throughput TCR beta sequencing was used to judge whether each TCR beta V gene segment behaved as functional or pseudogenic. Because of strong linkage in the cohort, a handful of DR-DQ haplotypes were treated as single units for association and clustering. Class I and class II HLA loci were covered by the typing at four-digit resolution. In addition to the first cohort of roughly 700 subjects, a separate validation cohort of 100 to 150 different subjects was used. The study aimed to test whether signatures of past pathogen exposure could be identified by cataloging public T cell receptors. The number of donors typed differed by locus, with roughly 629-640 for A, B, C, DRB1 and DQB1, 522 for DQA1, 600 to 610 for DPA1, and some 470 for DPB1. The study combined high-throughput TCR immunosequencing, statistical association of individual TCRs with disease status, and machine learning to predict cytomegalovirus infection status. On average, around 240,000 unique TCR beta nucleotide sequences were sequenced per donor among a few hundred genotyped donors of the cohort, with roughly 20% of those sequences being non-productive. The study profiled the T cell repertoires of under 700 subjects by immunosequencing and related them to cytomegalovirus serostatus. Among the approximately 430 genotyped donors, around 81% belonged to the genetic ancestry cluster associated with self-reported Caucasian donors. A later analysis re-examined previously published TCR beta repertoires from about 670 donors and added high-resolution HLA genotyping to investigate patterns of TCR occurrence. About 310 gigabases of sequencing data and around 87 million unique TCR sequences were included in an early release covering several hundred HLA-typed donors. Every repertoire in the discovery cohort had been generated on one and the same sequencing platform.

Comments on this clone: What antigen it recognizes has not been identified.

In total, about 650 healthy bone marrow donors made up the cohort. All cohort members were sampled while nominally healthy, although unrecorded immune exposures were likely present. The donor tested CMV seronegative, placing the donor among the 300 to 400 seronegative members of the cohort. A peripheral blood sample was provided by each donor, and peripheral blood mononuclear cells were used for TCR beta sequencing. The Qiagen DNeasy Blood Extraction Kit was used to extract genomic DNA from the blood cell samples. What the work shows at the level of the full study, not this receptor alone: In a later analysis, several top co-occurrence clusters were reported to appear linked to parvovirus B19, influenza, CMV and Epstein-Barr virus. According to a later genetic analysis, donors in an Asian-associated ancestry cluster had fewer N-insertions in productive TCRs than the approximately 700-donor mean. It was suggested by the authors that the approach could potentially be generalized to other disease states and immunological phenotypes. Linkage disequilibrium might explain the correlated functional status among segregating V segments, but an unknown experimental factor could not be ruled out. In a later analysis, HLA-associated TCR beta chains were found to be more clonally expanded and to have lower generation probabilities than equally common non-associated chains. Because HLA typing was missing for some donors at each locus, association tests included only the typed subset. Some IMGT-functional V segments, including TRBV6-2 and TRBV6-3, could not be distinguished by the 87-base-pair reads and were therefore excluded. A later analysis associated 15,000 to 20,000 TCR beta sequences with specific HLA alleles at a false discovery rate of 0.05. Because counts were too low, roughly 17 rarely observed V segments, including chromosome 9 orphons, were left out of the earlier analysis of some 600 of the donors. In a later analysis, most CMV-associated TCR beta chains were found to appear HLA-restricted, with HLA associations seemingly driven largely by CMV exposure. In a later analysis, the rate of TCR association differed among HLA loci, with DRB1 alleles having the most associated TCRs and HLA-C alleles having the fewest. Assigning TCR associations to individual alleles was difficult when HLA alleles, especially DR and DQ, strongly co-occurred. In the study, around 160 TCR beta chains were listed as associated with cytomegalovirus. For the cohort, immune exposure information was limited to CMV serostatus. An earlier analysis of approximately 540 of the donors showed that most TCR beta V segments appeared in productive rearrangements either about 87% or about 30% of the time, which broadly matched IMGT annotations. In a later genetic analysis, a missense DCLRE1C variant was associated with V-gene and J-gene trimming of TCR beta chains, and the association was replicated in an independent cohort. A further reported finding was that TCR beta sequences accurately predicted the HLA-A and HLA-B alleles for most subjects in the first cohort. The classifier was reported to diagnose cytomegalovirus status with high specificity and sensitivity in both the original and validation cohorts. In vitro tests confirmed that a few of the cytomegalovirus-associated TCR beta chains recognize cytomegalovirus antigens. Most TCR sequences were seen in very few donors, while some public TCRs were found in many individuals. A group of highly shared sequence variants was considered likely to be a technical artifact of the sequencing pipeline. In this cohort, only TCR beta chains were sequenced, and detectable features were limited by the absence of alpha or paired-chain data. The presence/absence analyses assumed that sequencing depth was roughly uniform across donors, and that assumption may not be true.

V trim: 10 bases; J trim: 7 bases; unmatched bases: 16. From the cysteine through the phenylalanine, the CDR3 covers 15 amino acids. Just CDR3 DNA is preserved here, 45 bases in frame from base 1. CDR1 and CDR2, looked up from the germline V gene, are ENHRY and SYGVKD. The library was obtained by the immunoSEQ multiplex PCR assay. A mixture of 60 forward primers for TCR Vbeta segments and 13 reverse primers for TCR Jbeta segments was used in the multiplex PCR. The CDR3 region of rearranged TCR beta genes was amplified from genomic DNA by a multiplex PCR assay. The amplified TCR beta libraries were sequenced on the Illumina HiSeq System as 87-base-pair reads. Regarding the original processing steps: Across the 600 to 700 repertoires, a later analysis counted tens of millions of unique TCR beta chains, roughly 11 million of which were shared by at least two donors. Raw reads were error-corrected and collapsed into unique sequences by a nearest-neighbor algorithm in which closely related sequences were merged to remove PCR and sequencing errors. CDR3 sequences were aligned to IMGT reference sequences to assign V, D and J gene segments. For a sequence to be retained, at least a six-nucleotide match to both a V gene segment and a J gene segment was required. Rearrangements were classified as productive when the CDR3 lacked stop codons and remained in frame with V and J, and all other rearrangements were classified as non-productive. CDR3 was defined according to IMGT convention as the region running from the second conserved V-encoded cysteine to the conserved J-encoded phenylalanine. In an earlier analysis of roughly 580 of the donors, sequences lacking an unambiguous match to a single V gene segment were excluded. In an earlier analysis of 450 to 750 of the donors, a V segment was called functional when productive rearrangements were above 56.7%, and segregating when the standard deviation between donors exceeded 5%. A statistical classification framework was developed to diagnose cytomegalovirus status using the catalog of TCR beta chain sequences. In a later analysis, V and J genes were assigned by comparing TCR nucleotide sequences against IMGT/GENE-DB human TR gene sequences. The TCRdist pipeline was used in a later analysis to assign CDR3 sequences and most-parsimonious VDJ recombination scenarios. In a later analysis, each TCR beta chain was defined by its CDR3 amino acid sequence together with its V-gene family, and reads without a unique V-gene family were excluded. To address suspected cross-contamination and a sequencing artifact, a later analysis removed under 600 highly shared, low-generation-probability nucleotide sequences. In a later analysis, a clonal expansion index for each public chain was calculated from normalized within-repertoire ranks of inferred template counts. In a later analysis, generation probabilities were computed with a VDJ recombination model fitted to out-of-frame rearrangements, and the resulting probabilities were checked against IGoR. In a later analysis, hypergeometric tests were used to score TCR-TCR, TCR-HLA and TCR-CMV co-occurrence, with a repertoire-size bias correction applied to TCR pairs. In a later analysis, false discovery rates were estimated by permuting HLA or CMV assignments 20 times. In a later analysis, co-occurring TCRs were grouped using DBSCAN, and TCRdist sequence similarity was added for clustering within HLA-allele-positive subsets. Co-occurrence clustering excluded repertoires with fewer than 30,000 or more than 120,000 public chains, plus five with anomalous nucleotide sharing. TCRdb provides this immuneACCESS table in a form limited to in-frame rearrangements. Some clones are lacking; in checked studies, under half of them reflect an unresolved V gene, and why the rest are absent is not known. From that table come the V and J calls and clone size; the DNA was used to work out D and trimming. The table for this sample records more than 45,000 clones. Around 2.2% of the sample lies in the top ten.

Sequenced sample: PBMCs. This chain is built from TRBV10-3 and TRBJ2-5; 9 central nucleotides agree with TRBD2. This receptor was obtained from a woman aged 40 to 55 in good health and CMV-seronegative. CDR3 protein: CATSGVGARGWTQYF. The DNA is as follows: TGTGCCACTAGCGGGGTTGGGGCTCGAGGGTGGACCCAGTACTTC.